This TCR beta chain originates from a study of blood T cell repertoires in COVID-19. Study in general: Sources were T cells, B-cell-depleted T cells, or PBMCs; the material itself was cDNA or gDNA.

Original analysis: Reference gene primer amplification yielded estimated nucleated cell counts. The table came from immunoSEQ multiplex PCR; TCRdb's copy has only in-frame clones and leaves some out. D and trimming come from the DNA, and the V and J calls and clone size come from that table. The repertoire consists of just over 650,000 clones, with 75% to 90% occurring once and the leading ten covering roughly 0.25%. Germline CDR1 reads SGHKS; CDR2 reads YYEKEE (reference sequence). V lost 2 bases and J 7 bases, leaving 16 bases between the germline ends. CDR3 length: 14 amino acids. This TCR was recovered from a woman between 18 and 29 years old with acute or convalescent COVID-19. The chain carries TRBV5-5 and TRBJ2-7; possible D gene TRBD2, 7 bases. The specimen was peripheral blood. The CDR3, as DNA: TGTGCCAGCAGCTTTGGGGGGGCATCTAGGGAGCAGTACTTC. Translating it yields CASSFGGASREQYF.